Listed below are T cell receptor beta chains from one sample, sequenced in a study of control samples from healthy donors and cancer patients. Sequencing was performed with immunoSEQ multiplex PCR; in TCRdb, only in-frame clones are kept and a portion is missing. The sample carries approximately 89,000 clones, roughly 86% recorded once. Sequencing was performed on blood. The origin of the receptors is a man aged 30 to 39 in good health. Both conserved end residues are part of each CDR3. A D gene is named only where the DNA matches it firmly. Size is stated for part of the rows, as once, few or many counts, or as a class when the clone is expanded.

v_call,j_call,d_call,clone_size,cdr3_aa,cdr3_nt
TRBV27,TRBJ2-7,NA,NA,CASSLYGGSYEQYF,TGTGCCAGCAGTTTATATGGGGGGTCCTACGAGCAGTACTTC
TRBV7-2,TRBJ2-3,NA,NA,CASSLGWVAGDTQYF,TGTGCCAGCAGCTTAGGCTGGGTCGCGGGAGATACGCAGTATTTT
TRBV30,TRBJ1-6,NA,NA,CAWSPDSSYNSPLHF,TGTGCCTGGAGTCCGGACAGCTCCTATAATTCACCCCTCCACTTT
TRBV2,TRBJ1-5,NA,NA,CATGPGNNQPQHF,TGTGCCACCGGGCCCGGGAACAATCAGCCCCAGCATTTT
TRBV27,TRBJ2-5,NA,NA,CASRALGETQYF,TGTGCCAGCAGGGCCCTGGGAGAGACCCAGTACTTC
TRBV10-3,TRBJ1-1,NA,NA,CAISESRVSNTEAFF,TGTGCCATCAGTGAGTCGAGGGTTTCGAACACTGAAGCTTTCTTT
TRBV3-1/TRBV3-2,TRBJ2-2,NA,once,CASSQSGVTGELFF,TGTGCCAGCAGCCAATCAGGGGTCACCGGGGAGCTGTTTTTT
TRBV20-1,TRBJ1-6,TRBD1,NA,CSASGTDSYNSPLHF,TGCAGTGCTAGTGGGACAGACTCCTATAATTCACCCCTCCACTTT
TRBV6-5,TRBJ1-1,NA,NA,CASSYSGGGTEAFF,TGTGCCAGCAGTTACTCGGGGGGTGGCACTGAAGCTTTCTTT
TRBV6-5,TRBJ2-1,TRBD1,NA,CASSEGQGVREQFF,TGTGCCAGCAGCGAGGGGCAGGGGGTGAGGGAGCAGTTCTTC
TRBV7-8,TRBJ1-2,TRBD1,NA,CASSLGAGTGGHGYTF,TGTGCCAGCAGCTTAGGAGCCGGGACAGGGGGACATGGCTACACCTTC
TRBV7-8,TRBJ2-1,TRBD1,NA,CASSRTGTGAINEQFF,TGTGCCAGCAGCCGTACCGGGACAGGGGCGATCAATGAGCAGTTCTTC
TRBV21-1,TRBJ1-5,NA,NA,CASSKGGKRSSNQPQHF,TGTGCCAGCAGCAAAGGGGGTAAGAGGTCTAGCAATCAGCCCCAGCATTTT
TRBV6-1,TRBJ1-1,NA,NA,CASSDSVSAFF,TGTGCCAGCAGTGATTCGGTTTCGGCTTTCTTT
TRBV27,TRBJ1-1,NA,NA,CASSPRQALNTEAFF,TGTGCCAGCAGTCCTCGACAGGCCCTGAACACTGAAGCTTTCTTT
TRBV6-1,TRBJ2-1,NA,NA,CASSEDVGNEQFF,TGTGCCAGCAGTGAAGATGTGGGAAATGAGCAGTTCTTC
TRBV30,TRBJ2-5,NA,NA,CAWKGEQGYEETQYF,TGTGCCTGGAAGGGGGAACAGGGATATGAAGAGACCCAGTACTTC
TRBV11-1,TRBJ2-3,NA,NA,CASSLALGGGESDTQYF,TGTGCCAGCAGCTTAGCGCTCGGCGGGGGCGAATCAGATACGCAGTATTTT
TRBV7-9,TRBJ2-2,NA,NA,CASSLDRVNTGELFF,TGTGCCAGCAGCTTAGACAGGGTGAACACCGGGGAGCTGTTTTTT
TRBV11-2,TRBJ2-1,NA,NA,CASSLVPSLHEQFF,TGTGCCAGCAGCTTAGTCCCTAGTCTCCATGAGCAGTTCTTC
TRBV28,TRBJ1-5,NA,NA,CSSSGNQPQHF,TGTTCATCTTCTGGTAATCAGCCCCAGCATTTT
TRBV10-3,TRBJ2-3,TRBD1,NA,CAISERDRGRSDTQYF,TGTGCCATCAGTGAAAGGGACAGGGGGCGTTCAGATACGCAGTATTTT
TRBV3-1/TRBV3-2,TRBJ1-1,NA,NA,CASSQANSPEAFF,TGTGCCAGCAGCCAAGCTAACAGCCCTGAAGCTTTCTTT
TRBV15,TRBJ1-6,TRBD1,NA,CATSRAAGGVSPLHF,TGTGCCACCAGCCGAGCTGCAGGGGGTGTTTCACCCCTCCACTTT
TRBV5-4,TRBJ2-5,TRBD2,NA,CASSLGTSGGRYQETQYF,TGTGCCAGCAGCTTGGGGACTAGCGGGGGGCGATACCAAGAGACCCAGTACTTC
TRBV27,TRBJ2-1,TRBD2,NA,CASSLSFGGVAYNEQFF,TGTGCCAGCAGTTTATCTTTTGGGGGGGTCGCCTACAATGAGCAGTTCTTC
TRBV30,TRBJ1-1,NA,NA,CAWSHDGTEAFF,TGTGCCTGGAGCCACGACGGGACTGAAGCTTTCTTT
TRBV5-1,TRBJ2-4,TRBD1,NA,CASSSAPRGTGKNIQYF,TGCGCCAGCAGCTCCGCCCCCCGGGGGACAGGCAAAAACATTCAGTACTTC
TRBV9,TRBJ2-3,TRBD2,NA,CASSVLAGGRDTQYF,TGTGCCAGCAGCGTCCTAGCGGGGGGCCGAGATACGCAGTATTTT
TRBV10-3,TRBJ1-5,NA,once,CAISRDNNQPQHF,TGTGCCATCAGTCGGGACAACAATCAGCCCCAGCATTTT
TRBV9,TRBJ2-5,TRBD2,NA,CASSVGTGGYQETQYF,TGTGCCAGCAGCGTAGGGACGGGGGGGTACCAAGAGACCCAGTACTTC
TRBV2,TRBJ1-6,TRBD1,NA,CASGEGTANSPLHF,TGTGCCAGCGGGGAAGGGACAGCTAATTCACCCCTCCACTTT
TRBV6-4,TRBJ2-3,NA,NA,CASSDSQGSDTQYF,TGTGCCAGCAGTGACTCTCAGGGATCAGATACGCAGTATTTT
TRBV24-1,TRBJ2-4,NA,NA,CATSDRHQEGKNIQYF,TGTGCCACCAGTGACCGCCACCAAGAGGGCAAAAACATTCAGTACTTC
TRBV10-3,TRBJ2-5,TRBD2,few,CAISGFSGGGDQETQYF,TGTGCCATCAGTGGTTTTTCAGGCGGGGGGGACCAAGAGACCCAGTACTTC
TRBV24-1,TRBJ2-3,NA,NA,CATSDPDTDTQYF,TGTGCCACCAGTGACCCGGACACAGATACGCAGTATTTT
TRBV11-2,TRBJ1-2,TRBD1,NA,CASSTLRDRGQGGYTF,TGTGCCAGCAGCACGCTCCGGGACAGGGGGCAGGGTGGCTACACCTTC
TRBV6-4,TRBJ2-2,TRBD2,NA,CASSDSSSGANTGELFF,TGTGCCAGCAGTGACTCGTCTAGCGGGGCGAACACCGGGGAGCTGTTTTTT
TRBV2,TRBJ1-4,NA,few,CASSTDIGDEKLFF,TGTGCCAGCAGTACCGACATAGGGGATGAAAAACTGTTTTTT
TRBV7-9,TRBJ1-2,TRBD1,few,CASSFSDRANYGYTF,TGTGCCAGCAGTTTTTCGGACAGGGCGAACTATGGCTACACCTTC
TRBV7-9,TRBJ2-1,NA,NA,CASSLPSREQFF,TGTGCCAGCAGCTTACCCTCCCGAGAGCAGTTCTTC
TRBV6-5,TRBJ2-2,NA,few,CASNRGLNTGELFF,TGTGCCAGCAATCGGGGTTTGAACACCGGGGAGCTGTTTTTT
TRBV7-9,TRBJ2-5,NA,NA,CASSLGLGTVKETQYF,TGTGCCAGCAGCTTAGGTTTGGGCACGGTTAAAGAGACCCAGTACTTC
TRBV29-1,TRBJ2-7,TRBD1,many,CSAAGQATYEQYF,TGCAGCGCCGCCGGACAGGCCACCTACGAGCAGTACTTC
TRBV5-6,TRBJ1-4,TRBD1,once,CASSRSGGGFTNEKLFF,TGTGCCAGCAGCCGGTCAGGGGGCGGATTTACTAATGAAAAACTGTTTTTT
TRBV18,TRBJ1-4,TRBD1,NA,CASSPGQGATNEKLFF,TGTGCCAGCTCACCAGGACAGGGGGCGACTAATGAAAAACTGTTTTTT
TRBV27,TRBJ2-3,NA,NA,CASRALGRERMADTQYF,TGTGCCAGCAGAGCCCTGGGCAGGGAAAGGATGGCAGATACGCAGTATTTT
TRBV5-1,TRBJ2-2,TRBD1,NA,CASSLDTGDTGELFF,TGCGCCAGCAGCTTGGATACAGGGGACACCGGGGAGCTGTTTTTT
TRBV5-4,TRBJ2-1,NA,once,CASSLLTYATSYNEQFF,TGTGCCAGCAGCTTGCTGACTTATGCCACCTCCTACAATGAGCAGTTCTTC
TRBV4-2,TRBJ2-2,NA,NA,CASSQRGDGELFF,TGTGCCAGCAGCCAACGAGGGGACGGGGAGCTGTTTTTT
TRBV2,TRBJ2-5,TRBD2,NA,CASRTSGGQETQYF,TGTGCCAGCCGGACTAGCGGGGGACAAGAGACCCAGTACTTC
TRBV5-1,TRBJ2-5,NA,many,CASSPAVQETQYF,TGCGCCAGCAGCCCTGCTGTCCAAGAGACCCAGTACTTC
TRBV18,TRBJ2-7,NA,many,CASSAAKGESEYF,TGTGCCAGCTCAGCCGCTAAAGGGGAGAGCGAGTACTTC
TRBV4-2,TRBJ2-5,NA,NA,CASSTAVRGAGETQYF,TGTGCCAGCAGCACTGCCGTTAGGGGGGCCGGGGAGACCCAGTACTTC
TRBV6-5,TRBJ2-5,NA,NA,CASSYSGFGSQETQYF,TGTGCCAGCAGTTACTCGGGGTTTGGCTCACAAGAGACCCAGTACTTC
TRBV6-1,TRBJ1-1,NA,NA,CASGEQPVFGTEAFF,TGTGCCAGCGGTGAGCAACCGGTTTTTGGGACTGAAGCTTTCTTT